The T cell receptor (beta chain) described here comes from a study of tumor and adjacent non-tumor tissue in lung cancer. About the study: There were around eleven adenocarcinoma, a couple of squamous cell carcinoma and 1 small cell lung cancer cases. The patients, 10 to 11 men and 5 or 6 women, were roughly 30 to 76 with stage I to III disease. Points from the study as a whole: Normal lung showed higher cumulative top 100 clone frequency than tumor.

This clonotype showed up just once. Its target is unknown. Relative to the germline gene, one junction end is altered; a read error may explain this. This sample's RNA came from whole unsorted tissue. The normal lung tissue was taken more than 3 cm from the tumor edge. Between August and November 2014, newly diagnosed, chemotherapy-naive lung cancer patients underwent thoracic surgery in China. A modified ARM-PCR protocol with three rounds of nested PCR amplified TCRbeta. TCRdb processed the multiplex PCR reads anew with MiXCR; each CDR3 protein has one entry. The data show some 100,000 distinct CDR3 sequences, 55% to 65% seen once. CDR3 size: 13 residues. Germline V gives CDR1 MNHEY, CDR2 SVGEGT.

Input material: distant non-tumor lung tissue. The chain is built from TRBV6-2 or TRBV6-3 and TRBJ1-1; no reliable D call. This TCR was sampled from a man aged 30-40 years with non-small cell lung cancer. The CDR3, as DNA: TGTGTCAGCAGCCAGATAACGAACACTGAAGCTTTCTTT. Translation: CVSSQITNTEAFF.